This entry lists 23 T cell receptor beta chains sequenced from one sample in a study of T cells in Graves' hyperthyroidism and ophthalmopathy. Amplified TCR beta CDR3 regions derived from RNA transcripts. Initially, a first-round RT-PCR of the TCR CDR3 employed the HTBI primer set. One entry per CDR3 protein, called by TCRdb with MiXCR from the multiplex PCR reads. Among 700,000 or so distinct CDR3 sequences listed, around 15% were seen once. Source material: blood. These receptors originate from a young man with Graves' hyperthyroidism.

This clonotype was picked up a small number of times. The genes are TRBV27 and TRBJ2-7; 7 nucleotides agree with TRBD1. Germline CDR1 MNHEY, CDR2 SMNVEV (reference sequence). V dropped 10 bases and J dropped 3; count of bases not matched to a gene: 9. The CDR3 is 13 residues long. In DNA, the CDR3 is TGTGCCACCCGGGGACAGTTTATCTACGAGCAGTACTTC. Its protein product is CATRGQFIYEQYF.

This clonotype was seen more than once but under ten times. The V gene is TRBV7-9, the J gene TRBJ2-7; no firm D call. This CDR3 comprises 16 residues. V dropped 1 base and J dropped 9 bases, with 22 bases sitting between them. Germline V gene lookup returns CDR1 SEHNR and CDR2 FQNEAQ (reference sequence). This CDR3 is CASSLVGPKPVLWQYF. The CDR3 DNA sequence: TGTGCCAGCAGCTTAGTAGGGCCAAAACCCGTACTGTGGCAGTACTTC. The entire variable domain, with the rest obtained from reference TRBV7-9 and TRBJ2-7, is as follows: DTGVSQNPRHKITKRGQNVTFRCDPISEHNRLYWYRQTLGQGPEFLTYFQNEAQLEKSRLLSDRFSAERPKGSFSTLEIQRTEQGDSAMYLCASSLVGPKPVLWQYFGPGTRLTVT.

This clonotype was picked up a small number of times. CDR3 DNA sequence: TGTGCCAGTGACCGGTACACTGAAGCTTTCTTT. It specifies CASDRYTEAFF. The J gene is TRBJ1-1, the V gene TRBV7-9, with D unclear. The CDR3 is 11 amino acids. Trimming pared 9 bases from V and 3 bases from J, leaving 8 bases between. The germline V gene encodes CDR1 SEHNR and CDR2 FQNEAQ (reference sequence).

This clonotype has a handful of counts. This CDR3 fails to terminate in the conserved phenylalanine or tryptophan, so it likely reflects a read error. CDR3 region: CASSKSRLNTEAFL. The CDR3 region has the DNA TGTGCCAGCTCAAAGTCACGGTTGAACACTGAAGCTTTCCTT. V usage is TRBV18 and J usage is TRBJ1-1; D remains ambiguous. The V end lost 5 bases, the J end lost 0 bases, and 10 bases lay between the germline ends. The CDR3 has 14 residues. The germline V gene has CDR1 KGHSH and CDR2 LQKENI.

Only one count was recorded for this clonotype. The rearrangement joins TRBV29-1 to TRBJ2-5; tentative D call: TRBD1 (6 bases). The V and J ends lost 0 bases and 2 bases respectively, with 19 bases between them. The V gene's germline CDR1 is SQVTM and CDR2 ANQGSEA. The length of the CDR3 is 17 residues. CDR3 sequence: CSVEDLNPGVGQETQYF. CDR3 coding DNA: TGCAGCGTTGAAGATCTAAACCCAGGGGTAGGGCAAGAGACCCAGTACTTC.

V usage is TRBV7-8 and J usage is TRBJ2-1; 9 positions agree with TRBD2. The CDR3 consists of 17 residues. Germline trimming cut 0 bases from V and 8 bases from J; bases unmatched to any gene: 11. Germline CDR1 reads SGHVS; CDR2 reads FQNEAQ. CDR3 DNA: TGTGCCAGCAGCTTAGCCCGACGGGCGGGAGGGCGCGATGAGCAGTTCTTC. The encoded protein is CASSLARRAGGRDEQFF.

This chain connects TRBV6-1 to TRBJ1-5, with a possible D match to TRBD1 (5 bases). With 0 bases removed from V and 6 bases from J, the gap between germline ends came to 21 bases. The CDR3 has 18 residues. Germline-derived CDR1 and CDR2 are MNHNS and SASEGT. The CDR3 DNA sequence: TGTGCCAGCAGTGAAGCAATGGGACGCCCGTCTCCGGGTCAGCCCCAGCATTTT. Translated: CASSEAMGRPSPGQPQHF.

The chain is built from TRBV30 and TRBJ2-7; 13 positions match TRBD2. This CDR3 has 14 residues. The germline gives CDR1 GTSNPN, CDR2 SVGIG (reference sequence). Trimming took 3 bases from V and 7 from J; bases not matched to a gene: 6. The CDR3 region has the DNA TGTGCCTGGAGCCTCGGACTAGCGGGAGTTGAGCAGTACTTC. It yields the protein CAWSLGLAGVEQYF.

This clonotype was recorded many times. This chain uses TRBV11-3 with TRBJ2-3; D ambiguous. The CDR3 contains 15 residues. Between the trimmed V and J ends, which lost 5 bases and 3 bases, there was a span of 15 bases. Germline CDR1 is SGHNT and CDR2 is YENEEA. CDR3 sequence (DNA): TGTGCCAGCAGCCGGAACGGCTTAACTACAGATACGCAGTATTTT. Translating it yields CASSRNGLTTDTQYF.

V usage is TRBV19 and J usage is TRBJ1-1; D uncertain. The V end lost 7 bases, the J end lost 8 bases, and 20 bases lay between the germline ends. This CDR3 contains 14 residues. CDR1 and CDR2 from the germline V gene are LNHDA and SQIVND (reference sequence). The CDR3 loop is CASITPGEVPEAFF. CDR3 in DNA: TGTGCCAGTATTACCCCAGGAGAGGTGCCAGAAGCTTTCTTT.

This clonotype was detected a few times. The chain combines TRBV27 with TRBJ2-1; a possible D gene is TRBD2 (5 bases). Trimming removed 6 bases at V and 8 bases at J, with 8 bases between. Germline V gives CDR1 MNHEY, CDR2 SMNVEV (reference sequence). There are 11 residues in the CDR3. Here the CDR3 reads CASRRVYEQFF. The CDR3 nucleotides are TGTGCCAGCAGGAGGGTCTATGAGCAGTTCTTC.

This clonotype was observed a handful of times. The rearrangement links TRBV7-8 to TRBJ2-1; no firm D call. V was cut by 4 bases and J by 6 bases, with 13 bases left in between. The germline gives CDR1 SGHVS, CDR2 FQNEAQ. The CDR3 runs 14 residues. The CDR3 reads CASSSRTFSNEQFF. The CDR3 DNA follows: TGTGCCAGCAGCTCCCGGACCTTTAGCAATGAGCAGTTCTTC.

This clonotype was counted between two and nine times. This chain joins TRBV12-3 or TRBV12-4 and TRBJ1-3; no reliable D call. Trimming took 0 bases from V and 4 from J, leaving 4 bases between them. The CDR3 is made up of 13 amino acids. In nucleotides, the CDR3 is TGTGCCAGCAGTTTAGCGCTCGGAAACACCATATATTTT. The encoded protein is CASSLALGNTIYF.

This clonotype was picked up a small number of times. For the CDR3, the DNA is TGCGCCAGCAGTGAGCGGGGCGCGTACGAGCAGTACTTC. This sequence encodes CASSERGAYEQYF. The chain recombines TRBV10-1 with TRBJ2-7; D may be TRBD1 or TRBD2 (5 bases each). Germline V CDR1 and CDR2: WNHNN, SYGVQD (reference sequence). The V end was cut by 2 bases, the J end by 4 bases, with 9 bases between. The CDR3 contains 13 residues.

The genes are TRBV29-1 and TRBJ2-3, with 9 bases aligning to TRBD1. The V segment lost 7 bases and the J segment 3 bases; nucleotides outside the gene matches: 8. CDR3 length: 14 residues. The germline gives CDR1 SQVTM, CDR2 ANQGSEA. The CDR3 coding sequence is TGCAGCGGGATCCGGGACAGGGCTACAGATACGCAGTATTTT. It encodes CSGIRDRATDTQYF.

The chain joins TRBV20-1 to TRBJ2-3; 10 bases are a match to TRBD2. Germline loops: CDR1 DFQATT, CDR2 SNEGSKA (reference sequence). The ends lost 6 bases at V and 2 bases at J; junction bases unmatched: 14. The CDR3 runs to 17 residues. CDR3 residues: CSATPTWTSGYTDTQYF. DNA of the CDR3: TGCAGTGCCACTCCAACCTGGACTAGCGGTTACACAGATACGCAGTATTTT.

This clonotype was seen once. Because it lacks the conserved phenylalanine or tryptophan at the end, this CDR3 is likely a read error. The rearrangement links TRBV12-5 to TRBJ1-1; no reliable D call. This CDR3 has 13 amino acids. Germline CDR1 and CDR2: LGHNT and FRNRAP. Trimming left V 1 base short and J 2 bases short, with 5 bases between. The CDR3 sequence is CASGLGFNTEAFC. The CDR3 nucleotides read TGTGCTAGTGGTTTGGGGTTTAACACTGAAGCTTTCTGT.

This clonotype was detected many times. The chain couples TRBV28 to TRBJ2-6, with TRBD1 identical over 11 bases. Unmatched junction bases numbered 5, after V lost 5 bases and J lost 2 bases. The germline CDR1 and CDR2 sequences are MDHEN and SYDVKM. The CDR3 loop spans 17 amino acids. The CDR3 DNA reads as TGTGCCAGCAGTACCGGACAGGGGGCGGCTGGGGCCAACGTCCTGACTTTC. Translating gives CASSTGQGAAGANVLTF.

J is TRBJ2-7 and V is TRBV2, with 9 positions matching TRBD2. The CDR3 totals 14 residues. CDR1 and CDR2 (germline): SNHLY, FYNNEI. V trimming: 7 bases; J trimming: 3 bases; junction bases outside the gene matches: 7. The CDR3 protein is CASNGGTSNYEQYF. CDR3 nucleotides: TGTGCCAGCAACGGGGGGACTAGCAACTACGAGCAGTACTTC.

This clonotype was seen more than once but under ten times. The chain carries TRBV7-8 and TRBJ2-7, with TRBD2 matching over 10 bases. The germline V gene has CDR1 SGHVS and CDR2 FQNEAQ. With V trimmed by 3 bases and J by 3 bases, 2 bases remained unmatched. This CDR3 is built from 14 residues. The CDR3 protein is CASSLGTSDYEQYF. CDR3 coding DNA: TGTGCCAGCAGCTTGGGGACTAGCGACTACGAGCAGTACTTC.

V is TRBV20-1 and J is TRBJ2-3, with 11 bases fitting TRBD2. Germline V lookup: CDR1 DFQATT, CDR2 SNEGSKA (reference sequence). V lost 6 bases and J lost 5; bases outside the gene matches: 10. CDR3 length: 15 amino acids. The CDR3 region has the DNA TGCAGTGCCCCGGGACTAGCGGACCCCCTAGATACGCAGTATTTT. Amino acids: CSAPGLADPLDTQYF.

The V call is TRBV5-5, the J call TRBJ2-7; possibly TRBD1 for D (5 bases). Germline V gene lookup returns CDR1 SGHKS and CDR2 YYEKEE (reference sequence). CDR3 size: 12 residues. Deletions cut 2 bases from V and 6 bases from J, with 9 bases between. The CDR3 is CASSFNRGEQYF. CDR3 sequence (DNA): TGTGCCAGCAGCTTTAATAGGGGCGAGCAGTACTTC.

The chain carries TRBV12-3 or TRBV12-4 and TRBJ2-5; D not resolved. The CDR3 spans 15 residues. Trimming removed 6 bases from V and 1 base from J, with 15 bases in between. The CDR3 is CASSVYSLPQETQYF. CDR3 sequence (DNA): TGTGCCAGCAGCGTTTACAGCCTACCCCAAGAGACCCAGTACTTC.